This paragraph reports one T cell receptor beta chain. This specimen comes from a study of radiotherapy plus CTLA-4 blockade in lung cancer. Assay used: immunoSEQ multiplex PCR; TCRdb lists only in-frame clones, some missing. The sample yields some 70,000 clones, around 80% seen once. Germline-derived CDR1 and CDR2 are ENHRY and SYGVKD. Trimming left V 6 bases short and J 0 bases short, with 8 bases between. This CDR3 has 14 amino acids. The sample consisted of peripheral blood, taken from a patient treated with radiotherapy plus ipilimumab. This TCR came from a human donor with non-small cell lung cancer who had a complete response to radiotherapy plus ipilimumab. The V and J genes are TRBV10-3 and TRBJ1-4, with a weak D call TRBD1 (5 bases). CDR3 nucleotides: TGTGCCATCAGGGACATTGCAACTAATGAAAAACTGTTTTTT. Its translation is CAIRDIATNEKLFF.